This T cell receptor (beta chain) derives from a study of control samples from healthy donors and cancer patients. Data came from immunoSEQ multiplex PCR; TCRdb stores just in-frame clones and leaves some out. The data show more than 95,000 clones, approximately 90% seen once. The CDR3 loop spans 11 amino acids. The V and J ends lost 7 bases and 7 bases respectively, with 7 bases between them. Looked up from germline, CDR1 is MRHNA and CDR2 is SNTAGT. The TCR comes from a man aged 55 to 70 with lung cancer. The chain recombines TRBV6-4 with TRBJ2-2; no clear D gene. The sample taken for sequencing was PBMCs. The CDR3 protein is CASIPDGELFF. DNA for the CDR3: TGTGCCAGCATCCCGGACGGGGAGCTGTTTTTT.